The 11 T cell receptor beta chains below come from one sample, sequenced in a study of T cells in Graves' hyperthyroidism and ophthalmopathy. TCR beta CDR3 sequences were amplified from RNA transcripts. Using the HTBI primer set, a first-round RT-PCR was run on the TCR CDR3. TCRdb called the multiplex PCR reads again in MiXCR, with one record for every CDR3 protein. The table records 450,000 to 700,000 distinct CDR3 sequences, 46% of them present only once. The sequenced sample was peripheral blood or thyroid tissue (not recorded which). Receptors were obtained from an adult woman with Graves' disease, either hyperthyroidism or ophthalmopathy (not recorded which).

This sequence joins TRBV7-2 and TRBJ2-5; D ambiguous. The V and J ends lost 5 bases and 5 bases respectively, with 9 bases between them. There are 12 residues in the CDR3. The germline V gene encodes CDR1 SGHTA and CDR2 FQGNSA. The CDR3 coding sequence is TGTGCCAGCAGCCTTCCGTTGGAGACCCAGTACTTC. This translates into CASSLPLETQYF.

A single count supports this clonotype. The chain employs TRBV7-2 and TRBJ1-1; no clear D. Germline loops: CDR1 SGHTA, CDR2 FQGNSA. V shed 3 bases and J shed 7 bases, with 6 bases lying between them. This CDR3 region has 11 residues. The CDR3 here is CASSFGVEAFF. The CDR3 DNA reads TGTGCCAGCAGCTTTGGAGTTGAAGCTTTCTTT.

V is TRBV7-3 and J is TRBJ1-6, with TRBD1 matching 7 bases. CDR3 length: 15 residues. From germline, CDR1 is SGHTA and CDR2 FQGTGA. V was pared by 3 bases and J by 7 bases, with 6 bases of the junction left unmatched. The DNA for the CDR3 is TGTGCCAGCAGCTTTGTCCAGGGGGTAAATTCACCCCTCCACTTT. Its translation: CASSFVQGVNSPLHF.

The V call is TRBV12-3 or TRBV12-4, the J call TRBJ1-4; 8 bases are a match to TRBD1. V lost 3 bases, J lost 6 bases, and 15 bases stayed unmatched. There are 18 residues in the CDR3. The CDR3 reads CASSLNSYILTGDEKLFF. Here the CDR3 DNA reads TGTGCCAGCAGTTTGAACTCCTACATATTGACAGGGGATGAAAAACTGTTTTTT.

V and J are TRBV29-1 and TRBJ1-4, with D hard to call. The CDR3 is 14 amino acids. The germline V and J ends were trimmed by 7 bases and 0 bases, with 12 bases remaining between them. CDR1 is SQVTM, CDR2 ANQGSEA, per germline. CDR3 DNA sequence: TGCAGCGCCGCCCAGGAGCCAACTAATGAAAAACTGTTTTTT. It codes for CSAAQEPTNEKLFF.

This clonotype was seen repeatedly, ten times or more. The chain links TRBV19 to TRBJ1-5; possible D gene TRBD1, 5 bases. CDR1 is LNHDA, CDR2 SQIVND, per germline (reference sequence). There are 16 residues in the CDR3. V lost 6 bases and J 2 bases, leaving 17 bases between the germline ends. The CDR3 nucleotides are TGTGCCAGTAGGTTCGTACAGGATTTGGGCAATCAGCCCCAGCATTTT. This gives the protein CASRFVQDLGNQPQHF.

As concerns this clonotype: Its ends do not fully match the called genes, so a read error is possible. The gene calls are TRBV6-5 and TRBJ1-5; 9 bases line up with TRBD1. Per germline, CDR1 MNHEY and CDR2 SVGAGI. The CDR3 is 14 residues long. In DNA, the CDR3 is TGTGCCAGCGTCCTACAGGGGGCGGCTCAGCCCCAACATTTT. Translated: CASVLQGAAQPQHF.

The chain is built from TRBV29-1 and TRBJ1-1; D ambiguous. V dropped 8 bases and J dropped 1 base, with 11 bases sitting between them. This CDR3 region has 12 residues. The V gene's germline CDR1 is SQVTM and CDR2 ANQGSEA. The CDR3 protein is CSLGRQNTEAFF. The CDR3 coding sequence is TGCAGCTTAGGGCGTCAGAACACTGAAGCTTTCTTT.

In its sample, this clonotype was seen a few times. The CDR3 DNA sequence: TGTGCCACCAGTGATTTGTTGGAGACCCAGTACTTC. This translates into CATSDLLETQYF. V usage is TRBV24-1 and J usage is TRBJ2-5; D uncertain. Germline CDR1 and CDR2: KGHDR and SFDVKD. Trimming removed 0 bases from V and 5 bases from J, with 3 bases in between. The CDR3 covers 12 residues.

This clonotype was found many times. The chain employs TRBV5-1 and TRBJ1-5; TRBD1 matches 10 bases. Germline CDR1 and CDR2: SGHRS and YFSETQ. V trimming: 4 bases; J trimming: 5 bases; junction bases outside the gene matches: 6. The CDR3 is made up of 15 amino acids. The CDR3 region is CASSLTGGIDQPQHF. CDR3 nucleotide sequence: TGCGCCAGCAGCCTGACAGGGGGCATTGATCAGCCCCAGCATTTT.

This clonotype was counted a single time. The chain has TRBV20-1 and TRBJ1-6, with D hard to call. The CDR3 extends over 12 amino acids. Trimming pared 3 bases from V and 14 bases from J, leaving 14 bases between. Germline CDR1 reads DFQATT; CDR2 reads SNEGSKA (reference sequence). As DNA, the CDR3 is TGCAGTGCTAGTTTGGGTCTACAATCCCTCCACTTT. It yields the protein CSASLGLQSLHF.